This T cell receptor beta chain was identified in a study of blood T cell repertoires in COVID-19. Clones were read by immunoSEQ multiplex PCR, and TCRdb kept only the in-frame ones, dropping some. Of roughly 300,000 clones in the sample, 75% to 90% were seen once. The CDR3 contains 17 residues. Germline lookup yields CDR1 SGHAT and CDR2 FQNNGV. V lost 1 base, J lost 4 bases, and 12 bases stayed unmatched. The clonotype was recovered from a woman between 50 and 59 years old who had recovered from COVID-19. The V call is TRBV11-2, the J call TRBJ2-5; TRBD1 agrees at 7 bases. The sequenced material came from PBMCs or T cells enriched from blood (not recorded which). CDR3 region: CASSLGDRVFGAETQYF. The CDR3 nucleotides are TGTGCCAGCAGCTTAGGAGACAGGGTTTTTGGTGCAGAGACCCAGTACTTC.